This is a list of T cell receptor beta chains from one sample in a study of metastatic and nonmetastatic thyroid tumors. TCRdb recomputed clones from the PCR reads via MiXCR. The sample shows approximately 7,000 clones, 39% of them seen only once. Sequenced material: tumor tissue. Receptor source: a female donor with papillary thyroid cancer or a benign thyroid nodule (not recorded which). Some clones in this sample may be carry-over from other donors' samples. The CDR3 runs from the conserved cysteine through the conserved F or W. The D gene is left open where the match is weak. A clone size is listed for some rows: how often the clone was seen (once, few, many), or a class if it is expanded.

CATTGTYTGELFF,TGTGCCACCACTGGAACCTACACCGGGGAGCTGTTTTTT,few,TRBJ2-2,-,TRBV24-1
CASSIGDNEQFF,TGTGCCAGTAGTATAGGGGACAATGAGCAGTTCTTC,-,TRBJ2-1,-,TRBV19
CAWSWRGTGNTIYF,TGTGCCTGGAGTTGGAGGGGGACTGGAAACACCATATATTTT,-,TRBJ1-3,-,TRBV30
CASSSYRGTNTGELFF,TGTGCCAGCAGTTCCTACAGGGGCACGAACACCGGGGAGCTGTTTTTT,-,TRBJ2-2,TRBD1,TRBV28
CASSLSSNQPQHF,TGTGCCAGCAGCTTAAGTAGCAATCAGCCCCAGCATTTT,-,TRBJ1-5,-,TRBV7-2
CASRPPTVMNTEAFF,TGTGCCAGCAGACCACCGACAGTAATGAACACTGAAGCTTTCTTT,-,TRBJ1-1,-,TRBV28
CASSYPRDPNEQFF,TGTGCCAGCAGTTACCCCCGGGACCCGAATGAGCAGTTCTTC,few,TRBJ2-1,-,TRBV6-2/TRBV6-3
CASSYSWVRNYEQYF,TGTGCCAGCAGTTACTCCTGGGTCCGAAACTACGAGCAGTACTTC,few,TRBJ2-7,-,TRBV6-2/TRBV6-3
CASSGRARSNQPQHF,TGCGCCAGTAGTGGGAGGGCCCGGAGCAATCAGCCCCAGCATTTT,-,TRBJ1-5,-,TRBV19
CASSSSPTYGYTF,TGTGCCAGCAGCTCCTCACCAACCTATGGCTACACCTTC,-,TRBJ1-2,-,TRBV12-3/TRBV12-4
CASRTGVIGDSPLHF,TGTGCCAGTAGGACAGGTGTTATCGGAGATTCACCCCTCCACTTT,few,TRBJ1-6,-,TRBV19
CASSSRRGLVGTEAFF,TGTGCCAGCAGCTCACGCAGGGGGCTAGTGGGCACTGAAGCTTTCTTT,-,TRBJ1-1,TRBD1,TRBV11-2
CASGREGKDEAFF,TGTGCCAGTGGGAGGGAGGGGAAAGATGAAGCTTTCTTT,-,TRBJ1-1,-,TRBV28
CASSMIGTGNEQYF,TGTGCCAGTAGTATGATCGGGACAGGGAACGAGCAGTACTTC,-,TRBJ2-7,TRBD1,TRBV19
CASSYSPGTSGIYEQYF,TGTGCCAGCAGTTACTCGCCCGGGACTAGCGGTATCTACGAGCAGTACTTC,-,TRBJ2-7,TRBD2,TRBV6-2/TRBV6-3
CASSQKSDTEAFF,TGTGCCAGCTCACAGAAGAGCGACACTGAAGCTTTCTTT,large,TRBJ1-1,-,TRBV18
CASSDTDRGTEAFF,TGTGCCAGCAGTGACACGGACAGGGGAACTGAAGCTTTCTTT,-,TRBJ1-1,TRBD1,TRBV6-4
CASSHRTSGSDEQYF,TGTGCCAGCTCACACCGGACTAGCGGGAGCGACGAGCAGTACTTC,few,TRBJ2-7,TRBD2,TRBV18
CASSNQETQYF,TGTGCCAGCAGTAACCAAGAGACCCAGTACTTC,-,TRBJ2-5,-,TRBV2
CAWSVLGATQHF,TGTGCCTGGAGTGTACTGGGGGCAACCCAGCATTTT,-,TRBJ1-5,-,TRBV30
CAWRFGGDEQYF,TGTGCCTGGAGATTTGGGGGGGACGAGCAGTACTTC,-,TRBJ2-7,TRBD2,TRBV30
CATSDSRQGGETQYF,TGTGCCACCAGTGATTCACGACAGGGAGGGGAGACCCAGTACTTC,-,TRBJ2-5,-,TRBV24-1
CASSPPSSYTEAFF,TGTGCCAGCTCACCACCGTCAAGCTACACTGAAGCTTTCTTT,-,TRBJ1-1,-,TRBV18
CSARDRGRDSSPLHF,TGCAGTGCTAGAGATAGGGGCAGGGATTCTTCACCCCTCCACTTT,many,TRBJ1-6,-,TRBV20-1
CASTGTGGGPEAFF,TGTGCCAGCACCGGGACAGGGGGCGGGCCTGAAGCTTTCTTT,few,TRBJ1-1,TRBD1,TRBV2
CASSYYLWGQGVNYGYTF,TGTGCCAGCAGTTACTACCTGTGGGGACAGGGGGTTAACTATGGCTACACCTTC,many,TRBJ1-2,TRBD1,TRBV6-2/TRBV6-3
CSASDNSYEQYF,TGCAGTGCTTCGGACAACTCCTACGAGCAGTACTTC,-,TRBJ2-7,-,TRBV20-1
CASSVAGASNQPQHF,TGTGCCAGCAGCGTAGCTGGCGCTAGCAATCAGCCCCAGCATTTT,few,TRBJ1-5,-,TRBV9
CASSEGTGTNSPLHF,TGTGCCAGCAGTGAGGGGACAGGGACGAATTCACCCCTCCACTTT,large,TRBJ1-6,TRBD1,TRBV6-1
CASSSSTDTQYF,TGTGCCAGCAGTTCATCCACAGATACGCAGTATTTT,-,TRBJ2-3,-,TRBV6-5
CASEKPGTSGGYTF,TGTGCCAGTGAAAAGCCCGGGACATCTGGGGGCTACACCTTC,once,TRBJ1-2,-,TRBV18
CASSVLTGIRQTEAFF,TGTGCCAGCAGCGTACTGACAGGGATACGACAGACTGAAGCTTTCTTT,-,TRBJ1-1,TRBD1,TRBV9
CASSLQGATHEQYF,TGCGCCAGCAGCTTACAGGGGGCGACCCACGAGCAGTACTTC,-,TRBJ2-7,TRBD1,TRBV5-1
CATTLGAENQPQHF,TGTGCCACCACCTTGGGGGCTGAAAATCAGCCCCAGCATTTT,few,TRBJ1-5,-,TRBV6-1
CASSEALAGAYEQYF,TGTGCCAGCAGTGAAGCGCTAGCGGGAGCCTACGAGCAGTACTTC,few,TRBJ2-7,TRBD2,TRBV6-1
CASSHRGGGNQPQHF,TGTGCCAGTAGTCACAGGGGAGGGGGCAATCAGCCCCAGCATTTT,few,TRBJ1-5,TRBD1,TRBV19
CASSTAGGTYEQYF,TGTGCCAGCTCAACGGCAGGGGGGACCTACGAGCAGTACTTC,-,TRBJ2-7,-,TRBV18
CASSPGTEYNEQFF,TGCGCCAGCAGCCCCGGGACAGAATACAATGAGCAGTTCTTC,medium-sized,TRBJ2-1,TRBD1,TRBV4-3
CASSLSVTADLYGYTF,TGTGCCAGCAGTCTATCAGTTACAGCGGATCTCTATGGCTACACCTTC,few,TRBJ1-2,-,TRBV28
CASSLTGGTEAFF,TGTGCCAGCAGCCTTACAGGGGGCACTGAAGCTTTCTTT,-,TRBJ1-1,TRBD1,TRBV7-3
CASSPSAGNEAFF,TGTGCCAGCAGTCCCTCGGCGGGGAATGAAGCTTTCTTT,-,TRBJ1-1,-,TRBV27
CAWIPRKRGTSGEQYF,TGTGCCTGGATTCCGCGCAAGCGGGGTACCTCGGGCGAGCAGTACTTC,-,TRBJ2-7,TRBD2,TRBV30
CAIRETGAETQYF,TGTGCCATCAGGGAGACAGGGGCAGAGACCCAGTACTTC,many,TRBJ2-5,TRBD1,TRBV10-3
CASSQALRDRDEKLFF,TGTGCCAGCAGCCAAGCCCTCCGGGACAGGGATGAAAAACTGTTTTTT,large,TRBJ1-4,TRBD1,TRBV3-1
CASSEARLLAGYNEQFF,TGTGCCAGCAGTGAAGCGCGACTCCTAGCGGGGTACAATGAGCAGTTCTTC,medium-sized,TRBJ2-1,TRBD2,TRBV2
CAWSVFADEQYF,TGTGCCTGGAGTGTATTCGCGGACGAGCAGTACTTC,-,TRBJ2-7,-,TRBV30
CASRGGSSYEQYF,TGTGCCAGCAGGGGCGGATCCTCCTACGAGCAGTACTTC,-,TRBJ2-7,-,TRBV6-1
CASRGEGQDTQYF,TGTGCCAGCAGGGGGGAGGGCCAAGATACGCAGTATTTT,few,TRBJ2-3,TRBD2,TRBV2
CASSSPGQRETQYF,TGTGCCAGCAGTTCCCCGGGACAGCGAGAGACCCAGTACTTC,few,TRBJ2-5,TRBD1,TRBV28
CASSSARQGNTEAFF,TGTGCCAGCAGCTCCGCCCGACAGGGGAACACTGAAGCTTTCTTT,medium-sized,TRBJ1-1,TRBD1,TRBV7-2
CASSLQGADNEKLFF,TGCGCCAGCAGCTTACAGGGGGCGGATAATGAAAAACTGTTTTTT,once,TRBJ1-4,TRBD1,TRBV5-1
CASSRNPSGYSEQLFF,TGTGCCAGCAGCCGAAACCCTTCGGGTTACAGTGAACAACTGTTTTTT,-,TRBJ1-4,-,TRBV16
CASKVGDFSTDTQYF,TGTGCCAGTAAGGTCGGAGATTTTAGCACAGATACGCAGTATTTT,few,TRBJ2-3,-,TRBV19
CASSEIGLAVFYEQYF,TGTGCCAGCAGTGAAATCGGACTAGCGGTGTTCTACGAGCAGTACTTC,few,TRBJ2-7,TRBD2,TRBV6-1
CAWSMTGGSGQPQHF,TGTGCCTGGTCGATGACAGGGGGCTCGGGGCAGCCCCAGCATTTT,once,TRBJ1-5,TRBD1,TRBV30
CASNAEGSGANVLTF,TGTGCCAGCAACGCGGAGGGCTCTGGGGCCAACGTCCTGACTTTC,few,TRBJ2-6,-,TRBV6-1
CASSRDPGGEQFF,TGTGCCAGCAGCCGAGATCCCGGGGGTGAGCAGTTCTTC,-,TRBJ2-1,-,TRBV12-3/TRBV12-4
CASRAGTAKDGNTIYF,TGTGCCAGCAGGGCCGGGACCGCAAAGGATGGAAACACCATATATTTT,-,TRBJ1-3,-,TRBV11-3
CASSIFGDPQHF,TGTGCCAGTAGTATATTCGGGGATCCCCAGCATTTT,few,TRBJ1-5,-,TRBV19
CASSPLDGDTEAFF,TGTGCTAGCAGTCCCCTCGACGGAGACACTGAAGCTTTCTTT,-,TRBJ1-1,-,TRBV28